The next 18 T cell receptor beta chains were all read from a single sample in a study of T-cell memory formation after mild COVID-19. TCRdb processed the 5' RACE reads anew with MiXCR; each CDR3 protein has one entry. The sample includes 300,000 to 400,000 distinct CDR3 sequences, roughly 21% of them seen just once. The sequenced sample consisted of PBMCs or a T cell subset sorted from them (not recorded which). The receptors derive from an adult woman who had mild COVID-19 (a few samples of this study predate the infection). Cell type and time point are not known.

Written as DNA, the CDR3 is TGTGCCAGCAGTTTACTACCAGCGGGGGGACCCTTGGGCAATGAGCAGTTCTTC. Residues: CASSLLPAGGPLGNEQFF. The chain employs TRBV12-3 or TRBV12-4 and TRBJ2-1; 9 bases are a match to TRBD2. Unmatched junction bases numbered 14, after V lost 2 bases and J lost 6 bases. The CDR3 is 18 amino acids.

The chain combines TRBV12-3 or TRBV12-4 with TRBJ1-5, with D possibly TRBD1 on 5 matching bases. V was trimmed by 5 bases and J by 3 bases, leaving 17 bases between them. This CDR3 spans 16 amino acids. CDR3 sequence: CASSPGAGHYNQPQHF. The CDR3 DNA sequence: TGTGCCAGCAGTCCCGGGGCAGGCCACTACAATCAGCCCCAGCATTTT.

The V and J genes are TRBV10-3 and TRBJ1-4; D not certain. Germline V gene lookup returns CDR1 ENHRY and CDR2 SYGVKD. Trimming shortened V by 0 bases and J by 7 bases, and 12 bases separated the two germline ends. The CDR3 covers 15 residues. As DNA, the CDR3 is TGTGCCATCAGTGAGTCAGGAGGCCCGGGTGAAAAACTGTTTTTT. Encoded protein: CAISESGGPGEKLFF.

The chain joins TRBV5-1 to TRBJ2-3, with D unclear. Looked up from germline, CDR1 is SGHRS and CDR2 is YFSETQ. CDR3 length equals 14 residues. Trimming cost V 4 bases and J 2 bases, with 11 bases left between them. The CDR3 DNA reads as TGCGCCAGCAGCCAAGGGCCCCCCACAGATACGCAGTATTTT. This codes for CASSQGPPTDTQYF.

The rearrangement joins TRBV12-3 or TRBV12-4 to TRBJ2-3; TRBD2 agrees at 9 bases. The V and J ends lost 3 bases and 1 base, in that order; junction bases with no gene match: 5. This CDR3 is built from 16 residues. The DNA of the CDR3 is TGTGCCAGCAGTTTTAGACTAGCGGTGCGCACAGATACGCAGTATTTT. Translation: CASSFRLAVRTDTQYF.

Here the CDR3 reads CAGRTLNYGYTF. In nucleotides, the CDR3 is TGTGCCGGCCGGACACTTAACTATGGCTACACCTTC. The chain couples TRBV6-2 or TRBV6-3 to TRBJ1-2; D may be TRBD1 (5 bases). The CDR3 covers 12 residues. The ends were cut back, 11 bases at V and 1 base at J, with 11 bases in the middle. CDR1 and CDR2 (germline): MNHEY, SVGEGT.

This clonotype was seen ten or more times. J is TRBJ1-5 and V is TRBV14; D unresolved. CDR1 and CDR2 (germline): SGHDN, FVKESK. The ends were cut back, 1 base at V and 7 bases at J, with 8 bases in the middle. The CDR3 loop spans 13 amino acids. The CDR3 is CASSQAPHQPQHF. CDR3 bases: TGTGCCAGCAGCCAAGCCCCCCACCAGCCCCAGCATTTT. Complete variable domain (other parts from reference TRBV14 and TRBJ1-5): EAGVTQFPSHSVIEKGQTVTLRCDPISGHDNLYWYRRVMGKEIKFLLHFVKESKQDESGMPNNRFLAERTGGTYSTLKVQPAELEDSGVYFCASSQAPHQPQHFGDGTRLSIL.

In its sample, this clonotype was seen a few times. The chain employs TRBV12-3 or TRBV12-4 and TRBJ2-1; D is ambiguous. The V and J ends lost 7 bases and 0 bases respectively, with 13 bases between them. The CDR3 runs 15 residues. CDR3 region: CASTVAASSYNEQFF. DNA of the CDR3: TGTGCCAGCACCGTCGCCGCTAGCTCCTACAATGAGCAGTTCTTC.

The chain links TRBV12-3 or TRBV12-4 to TRBJ2-7; 8 nucleotides agree with TRBD2. CDR3 size: 15 residues. Trimming removed 4 bases from V and 3 bases from J; junction bases left unmatched: 8. CDR3 region: CASSSRGGGDYEQYF. As DNA, the CDR3 is TGTGCCAGCAGTTCCCGGGGGGGAGGGGACTACGAGCAGTACTTC.

This clonotype was seen a few times. V and J are TRBV12-3 or TRBV12-4 and TRBJ1-4; tentatively, D is TRBD1 (6 bases). The V gene lost 4 bases and the J gene lost 8 bases, with 11 bases spanning the gap. This CDR3 comprises 13 residues. The CDR3 is CASSSQGWEKLFF. CDR3 nucleotides: TGTGCCAGCAGTTCACAGGGTTGGGAAAAACTGTTTTTT.

This clonotype has more than one count but fewer than ten. The chain recombines TRBV12-3 or TRBV12-4 with TRBJ2-1; D call uncertain. The V end was cut by 3 bases, the J end by 9 bases, with 6 bases between. The CDR3 is 11 amino acids. CDR3 sequence: CASSLRSEQFF. The CDR3 nucleotides read TGTGCCAGCAGTTTGAGGTCTGAGCAGTTCTTC.

The count of this clonotype is one. The chain couples TRBV6-5 to TRBJ2-3, with 11 bases that match TRBD2. CDR3 length: 21 residues. The J segment lost 0 bases and the V segment lost 0 bases, leaving 14 bases of the junction unmatched. Germline lookup yields CDR1 MNHEY and CDR2 SVGAGI. CDR3 residues: CASSYSSLAGGVSPSTDTQYF. CDR3 sequence (DNA): TGTGCCAGCAGTTACTCGAGCCTAGCGGGAGGTGTTAGTCCTAGCACAGATACGCAGTATTTT.

This clonotype has more than one count but fewer than ten. The rearrangement uses TRBV6-5 and TRBJ2-2, with D possibly TRBD1 on 6 matching bases. V dropped 2 bases and J dropped 5 bases, with 15 bases sitting between them. The CDR3 consists of 16 residues. From germline, CDR1 is MNHEY and CDR2 SVGAGI. The CDR3 loop reads CASSYPRTASTGELFF. The CDR3 nucleotides are TGTGCCAGCAGTTACCCCCGGACAGCCTCAACCGGGGAGCTGTTTTTT.

This clonotype was picked up a small number of times. The chain carries TRBV29-1 and TRBJ2-1; 7 positions match TRBD1. The ends lost 6 bases at V and 10 bases at J; junction bases unmatched: 6. The CDR3 has 11 amino acids. Germline CDR1 and CDR2: SQVTM and ANQGSEA. The CDR3 region is CSVDTGAEQFF. Here the CDR3 DNA reads TGCAGCGTCGACACAGGGGCGGAGCAGTTCTTC.

The V call is TRBV5-5, the J call TRBJ1-2; 7 bases map to TRBD1. Trimming cost V 3 bases and J 10 bases; bases outside gene matches: 9. The CDR3 loop spans 13 amino acids. Germline V gene lookup returns CDR1 SGHKS and CDR2 YYEKEE (reference sequence). Here the CDR3 DNA reads TGTGCCAGCAGCTCGCCCACAGGGGATGTCTACACCTTC. Residues: CASSSPTGDVYTF.

The V call is TRBV4-2, the J call TRBJ2-1; D may be TRBD1 (5 bases). Germline loops: CDR1 LGHNA, CDR2 YNFKEQ. This CDR3 spans 15 amino acids. Deletions cut 0 bases from V and 6 bases from J, with 12 bases between. The CDR3 here is CASSQDRGGGNEQFF. DNA for the CDR3: TGTGCCAGCAGCCAAGATAGGGGCGGCGGCAATGAGCAGTTCTTC.

This chain connects TRBV5-1 to TRBJ1-1, with D hard to call. This CDR3 has 14 amino acids. V was shortened by 4 bases and J by 1 base, with 11 bases between the two germline ends. Looked up from germline, CDR1 is SGHRS and CDR2 is YFSETQ. Here the CDR3 DNA reads TGCGCCAGCAGCCCTTCAGAGGGGAACACTGAAGCTTTCTTT. Amino acid sequence: CASSPSEGNTEAFF. The variable domain in full, with the rest retrieved from reference TRBV5-1 and TRBJ1-1, is KAGVTQTPRYLIKTRGQQVTLSCSPISGHRSVSWYQQTPGQGLQFLFEYFSETQRNKGNFPGRFSGRQFSNSRSEMNVSTLELGDSALYLCASSPSEGNTEAFFGQGTRLTVV.

This clonotype was counted only a few times. The chain is built from TRBV6-2 or TRBV6-3 and TRBJ2-2, with D unclear. The germline gives CDR1 MNHEY, CDR2 SVGEGT. With 0 bases removed from V and 0 bases from J, the gap between germline ends came to 5 bases. The CDR3 consists of 15 residues. For the CDR3, the DNA is TGTGCCAGCAGTTACTCTGCCCCGAACACCGGGGAGCTGTTTTTT. As protein: CASSYSAPNTGELFF.